This T cell receptor (beta chain) appears in the sequencing data of a study of siplizumab effects on memory and regulatory T cells. Germline-derived CDR1 and CDR2 are MDHEN and SYDVKM. The CDR3 contains 12 residues. V lost 6 bases to trimming and J lost 8 bases, with 10 bases between them. General study results and limits: Alloreactive sequences tracing back to unstimulated CD4+ memory cells were significantly reduced by siplizumab.

The repertoire was sequenced with immunoSEQ multiplex PCR; TCRdb's copy has only in-frame clones and lacks some. The repertoire consists of about 100,000 clones, with approximately 91% occurring once and the leading ten covering around 2.7%. The table lists this clone with a count of one. Its antigen is still unknown. The sequenced sample was CD4+ T cells sorted from blood. The V and J genes are TRBV28 and TRBJ2-2; no firm D call. The receptor was isolated from a human donor in good health. Some clones in this sample may be carry-over from other donors' samples. DNA for the CDR3: TGTGCCAGCAGGACCCGACCGGGGGAGCTGTTTTTT. This encodes CASRTRPGELFF.